Listed here are 8 T cell receptor beta chains from one sample, sequenced in a study of shared clonotypes between healthy human individuals. Clones were sequenced by immunoSEQ multiplex PCR, and TCRdb holds only the in-frame ones, with some missing. Here the sample spans 180,000 or so clones, over 80% being singletons. The sequenced sample consisted of naive CD4+ T cells sorted from blood. Subset denoted: CD45RA+ positively selected. These receptors were obtained from a woman younger than 45 in good health.

V gene TRBV14 combines with J gene TRBJ2-1; 10 bases match TRBD1. Germline trimming cut 5 bases from V and 4 bases from J; bases unmatched to any gene: 2. CDR3 length equals 14 residues. Germline V gene sequence: CDR1 SGHDN, CDR2 FVKESK. The CDR3 nucleotides are TGTGCCAGCAGCGGGACAGGGGTATACAATGAGCAGTTCTTC. The encoded protein is CASSGTGVYNEQFF.

The count of this clone is one. The CDR3 DNA reads as TGTGCCAGTAGCCTGGACTGGAATTACAATGAGGGGCAGTTCTTC. Protein sequence: CASSLDWNYNEGQFF. J is TRBJ2-1 and V is TRBV19; tentative D call: TRBD2 (5 bases). Trimming left V 6 bases short and J 12 bases short, with 24 bases between. CDR1 LNHDA and CDR2 SQIVND come from the germline V gene (reference sequence). The CDR3 runs 15 residues.

The chain has TRBV7-8 and TRBJ2-7; 8 positions match TRBD2. Germline CDR1 reads SGHVS; CDR2 reads FQNEAQ. The CDR3 is made up of 16 amino acids. V shed 3 bases, J shed 0 bases, and the junction held 7 bases outside the gene matches. The CDR3 DNA follows: TGTGCCAGCAGCTTCCGGGAGGGTAGGAGCTCCTACGAGCAGTACTTC. Its translation is CASSFREGRSSYEQYF. The full variable domain, in which reference TRBV7-8 and TRBJ2-7 provide the parts outside the CDR3, is GAGVSQSPRYKVAKRGQDVALRCDPISGHVSLFWYQQALGQGPEFLTYFQNEAQLDKSGLPSDRFFAERPEGSVSTLKIQRTQQEDSAVYLCASSFREGRSSYEQYFGPGTRLTVT.

This chain connects TRBV19 to TRBJ1-5; possible D gene TRBD1, 6 bases. This CDR3 has 13 amino acids. The ends were cut back, 6 bases at V and 6 bases at J, with 12 bases in the middle. The germline CDR1 and CDR2 sequences are LNHDA and SQIVND (reference sequence). In DNA form, the CDR3 reads TGTGCCAGTAGCCAAACAGGGTTTCAGCCCCAGCATTTT. Amino acid sequence: CASSQTGFQPQHF.

J is TRBJ2-1 and V is TRBV27, with D perhaps TRBD1 or TRBD2 (6 bases each). The CDR3 covers 19 residues. Germline CDR1 and CDR2: MNHEY and SMNVEV (reference sequence). The V end lost 8 bases, the J end lost 4 bases, and 30 bases lay between the germline ends. CDR3 DNA sequence: TGTGCCAGCGCGAGAGTGGCACCGGGGGCCCCTAACCTTTACAATGAGCAGTTCTTC. This codes for CASARVAPGAPNLYNEQFF.

This rearrangement joins TRBV28 to TRBJ1-2; D is possibly TRBD1 (5 bases). Germline V lookup: CDR1 MDHEN, CDR2 SYDVKM. The CDR3 has 12 amino acids. Trimming took off 7 bases at V and 4 bases at J, with 10 bases between the two ends. This CDR3 is CASTSGAYGYTF. In DNA, the CDR3 is TGTGCCAGCACGAGCGGGGCCTATGGCTACACCTTC.

This sequence joins TRBV27 and TRBJ2-5; D might be TRBD1 or TRBD2, each matching 5 bases. Gene TRBJ2-7 matches the end of the DNA better, so the J call may be wrong. CDR1 and CDR2 from the germline V gene are MNHEY and SMNVEV (reference sequence). This CDR3 region has 14 residues. The CDR3 reads CASSRDGRTYEQYF. The CDR3 bases are TGTGCCAGCAGTCGGGACGGTCGAACCTACGAGCAGTACTTC.

The chain links TRBV19 to TRBJ1-1, with D hard to call. CDR1 is LNHDA, CDR2 SQIVND, per germline (reference sequence). V shed 1 base and J shed 0 bases, with 6 bases lying between them. CDR3 length equals 14 residues. The CDR3 DNA sequence: TGTGCCAGTAGTATAGGACGGGTGAACACTGAAGCTTTCTTT. Translated, it gives CASSIGRVNTEAFF.